Presented here are 21 T cell receptor beta chains from one specimen sequenced in a study of blood T cell repertoires in COVID-19. Only in-frame clones appear in the TCRdb table, and some are missing; sequencing was by immunoSEQ multiplex PCR. The sample contains some 290,000 clones, 90% of which appear only once. The sequenced material came from peripheral blood. These receptors were collected from a woman in her thirties or forties with COVID-19, enrolled during active disease.

This clone appeared a few times. This chain links TRBV19 with TRBJ2-7; a weak D match, TRBD1 (6 bases). V was shortened by 4 bases and J by 4 bases, with 17 bases between the two germline ends. The CDR3 extends over 15 amino acids. Per the germline V gene, CDR1 is LNHDA and CDR2 is SQIVND (reference sequence). DNA for the CDR3: TGTGCCAGTAGTACCTACTCGGGACATACTTACGAGCAGTACTTC. Amino acid sequence: CASSTYSGHTYEQYF.

The V gene is TRBV28, the J gene TRBJ2-4; no clear D gene. This CDR3 is built from 15 residues. CDR1 is MDHEN, CDR2 SYDVKM, per germline. V dropped 3 bases and J dropped 1 base, with 10 bases sitting between them. CDR3 residues: CASSFARLAKNIQYF. CDR3 coding DNA: TGTGCCAGCAGTTTTGCGAGACTCGCCAAAAACATTCAGTACTTC.

V and J are TRBV30 and TRBJ2-5; TRBD2 matches at 11 bases. This CDR3 is built from 18 residues. V lost 1 base to trimming and J lost 2 bases; unmatched junction nucleotides: 12. Germline CDR1 GTSNPN, CDR2 SVGIG (reference sequence). The CDR3 coding sequence is TGTGCCTGGAGTGACTACTATAGCGGGAGGGGGAGGCAAGAGACCCAGTACTTC. It translates to CAWSDYYSGRGRQETQYF.

The V call is TRBV30, the J call TRBJ2-7; maybe TRBD2 (6 bases). V was clipped by 3 bases and J by 5 bases, with 14 bases between them. Germline V lookup: CDR1 GTSNPN, CDR2 SVGIG (reference sequence). The CDR3 runs to 13 residues. DNA of the CDR3: TGTGCCTGGAGACAAACCGGGGAGGACGAGCAGTACTTC. It yields the protein CAWRQTGEDEQYF.

This clone was recorded a few times. The rearrangement joins TRBV19 to TRBJ2-7, with 7 bases matching TRBD1. Germline-derived CDR1 and CDR2 are LNHDA and SQIVND (reference sequence). Germline trimming cut 5 bases from V and 6 bases from J; bases unmatched to any gene: 7. The CDR3 covers 13 residues. The DNA for the CDR3 is TGTGCCAGTAGTTCGGACAGGTGGGCCGAGCAGTACTTC. It yields the protein CASSSDRWAEQYF.

This CDR3 is CASSEYPLRDTQYF. The CDR3 nucleotides are TGTGCCAGCAGTGAATACCCCTTGAGGGATACGCAGTATTTT. This chain joins TRBV6-1 and TRBJ2-3; no reliable D call. The ends were cut back, 2 bases at V and 6 bases at J, with 12 bases in the middle. CDR3 length equals 14 residues. The germline gives CDR1 MNHNS, CDR2 SASEGT.

The DNA for the CDR3 is TGTGCCAGCACCTACGGTAAGGGACAGGTAAATCAGCCCCAGCATTTT. Its translation: CASTYGKGQVNQPQHF. The chain links TRBV6-6 to TRBJ1-5; 8 positions match TRBD1. Germline loops: CDR1 MNHNY, CDR2 SVGAGI (reference sequence). There are 16 residues in the CDR3. Unmatched junction bases numbered 12, after V lost 7 bases and J lost 4 bases.

The chain uses TRBV27 and TRBJ2-7; D is unclear. CDR3 length: 11 amino acids. Germline CDR1 reads MNHEY; CDR2 reads SMNVEV (reference sequence). With 6 bases removed from V and 2 bases from J, the gap between germline ends came to 5 bases. This CDR3 reads CASRNTYEQYF. The CDR3 region has the DNA TGTGCCAGCAGAAATACCTACGAGCAGTACTTC.

V and J are TRBV5-8 and TRBJ2-1; TRBD2 aligns across 11 bases. Germline V gene data show CDR1 as SGHTS and CDR2 as YDEGEE. V trimming: 0 bases; J trimming: 7 bases; junction bases outside the gene matches: 12. The CDR3 extends over 18 amino acids. For the CDR3, the DNA is TGTGCCAGCAGCTTGGGTACGGGCTCGACTAGCGGGAAGAATGAGCAGTTCTTC. This sequence encodes CASSLGTGSTSGKNEQFF.

The J gene is TRBJ2-3, the V gene TRBV18, with 7 positions matching TRBD2. This CDR3 has 16 residues. Germline V gene sequence: CDR1 KGHSH, CDR2 LQKENI. The V gene end was trimmed by 0 bases and the J gene end by 4 bases; junction bases not matched to a gene: 7. The chain's CDR3 is CASSPPSAGNADTQYF. CDR3 DNA sequence: TGTGCCAGCTCACCACCGTCAGCGGGGAACGCAGATACGCAGTATTTT.

The genes are TRBV19 and TRBJ2-5; weak D call: TRBD1 (5 bases). Between the trimmed V and J ends, which lost 6 bases and 2 bases, there was a span of 16 bases. This CDR3 has 15 amino acids. The germline V gene encodes CDR1 LNHDA and CDR2 SQIVND (reference sequence). The CDR3 here is CASRGLRGYQETQYF. As DNA, the CDR3 is TGTGCCAGTAGGGGGTTAAGGGGTTATCAAGAGACCCAGTACTTC.

The CDR3 bases are TGCGCCAGCAGCCCAGGGACAGGGGCCTACAATGAGCAGTTCTTC. As protein: CASSPGTGAYNEQFF. The rearrangement joins TRBV5-1 to TRBJ2-1, with 10 bases fitting TRBD1. Germline V gene lookup returns CDR1 SGHRS and CDR2 YFSETQ. Germline trimming cut 4 bases from V and 2 bases from J; bases unmatched to any gene: 3. The CDR3 has 15 amino acids.

This clone was detected only once. The V call is TRBV19, the J call TRBJ1-1; 7 nucleotides agree with TRBD1. Germline trimming cut 5 bases from V and 10 bases from J; bases unmatched to any gene: 10. Germline CDR1 LNHDA, CDR2 SQIVND (reference sequence). CDR3 length equals 13 residues. CDR3 loop: CASSYDRALGAFF. In nucleotides, the CDR3 is TGTGCCAGTAGTTACGACAGGGCACTTGGAGCTTTCTTT.

A remark on this clone: The same CDR3 is also encoded by other DNA sequences in this sample. The J gene is TRBJ2-5, the V gene TRBV7-3; 7 bases match TRBD2. The CDR3 is 14 residues long. Looked up from germline, CDR1 is SGHTA and CDR2 is FQGTGA. V lost 5 bases, J lost 2 bases, and 5 bases stayed unmatched. CDR3: CASSPSGGQETQYF. The DNA of the CDR3 is TGTGCCAGCAGCCCCTCCGGGGGGCAAGAGACCCAGTACTTC.

CDR3 DNA sequence: TGTGCCAGCAGTTACTCGCGGGGCCTGGATGGCTACACCTTC. It translates to CASSYSRGLDGYTF. This rearrangement joins TRBV6-6 to TRBJ1-2, with D possibly being TRBD1 (5 bases). This CDR3 spans 14 amino acids. Trimming pared 0 bases from V and 6 bases from J, leaving 11 bases between. The germline gives CDR1 MNHNY, CDR2 SVGAGI (reference sequence).

The V and J genes are TRBV4-3 and TRBJ2-3; the match to TRBD2 covers 14 bases. The germline V gene has CDR1 LGHNA and CDR2 YSLEER. The CDR3 runs to 20 residues. Trimming cost V 5 bases and J 1 base; bases outside gene matches: 14. CDR3 sequence reads: CASSSQRYPGLAGGTDTQYF. In DNA form, the CDR3 reads TGCGCCAGCAGCTCCCAGAGATATCCGGGACTAGCGGGAGGCACAGATACGCAGTATTTT.

The J gene is TRBJ1-2, the V gene TRBV6-2 or TRBV6-3, with 8 bases aligning to TRBD1. The V segment lost 0 bases and the J segment 7 bases; nucleotides outside the gene matches: 7. The germline V gene has CDR1 MNHEY and CDR2 SVGEGT. CDR3 size: 15 residues. The CDR3 coding sequence is TGTGCCAGCAGTTACTCGACGGGACAGGAAGGTGGCTACACCTTC. This gives the protein CASSYSTGQEGGYTF.

The rearrangement uses TRBV28 and TRBJ2-7, with 9 bases lining up with TRBD2. Looked up from germline, CDR1 is MDHEN and CDR2 is SYDVKM. The J segment lost 3 bases and the V segment lost 6 bases, leaving 9 bases of the junction unmatched. The CDR3 consists of 15 residues. CDR3 residues: CASSPSGRPIYEQYF. In DNA, the CDR3 is TGTGCCAGCAGCCCGAGCGGGAGGCCCATCTACGAGCAGTACTTC. Complete variable domain (other parts from reference TRBV28 and TRBJ2-7): DVKVTQSSRYLVKRTGEKVFLECVQDMDHENMFWYRQDPGLGLRLIYFSYDVKMKEKGDIPEGYSVSREKKERFSLILESASTNQTSMYLCASSPSGRPIYEQYFGPGTRLTVT.

The V call is TRBV6-5, the J call TRBJ2-7; 7 bases map to TRBD1. V dropped 9 bases and J dropped 3; count of bases not matched to a gene: 8. Germline V CDR1 and CDR2: MNHEY, SVGAGI. This CDR3 contains 13 residues. The CDR3 DNA sequence: TGTGCCAGTCACCGACAGGGAAGCTACGAGCAGTACTTC. Translating gives CASHRQGSYEQYF.

The V gene is TRBV28, the J gene TRBJ2-5; TRBD1 aligns across 7 bases. Germline trimming cut 6 bases from V and 5 bases from J; bases unmatched to any gene: 15. The germline CDR1 and CDR2 sequences are MDHEN and SYDVKM. This CDR3 is 16 amino acids long. CDR3 loop: CASRSPLRQGWETQYF. The CDR3 DNA reads TGTGCCAGCAGAAGTCCCCTCCGACAGGGTTGGGAGACCCAGTACTTC.

The CDR3 DNA sequence: TGTGCCAGCAGCGTAGATATCGGGGAGCTGTTTTTT. As protein: CASSVDIGELFF. The V and J genes are TRBV9 and TRBJ2-2; no reliable D call. This CDR3 contains 12 residues. V was trimmed by 0 bases and J by 7 bases, leaving 4 bases between them. Per the germline V gene, CDR1 is SGDLS and CDR2 is YYNGEE.